This T cell receptor (beta chain) was captured by sequencing in a study of blood T cell repertoires in COVID-19. Study-wide context: Sites in the United States, Italy and Spain provided acute and convalescent COVID-19 samples. Sources were T cells, B-cell-depleted T cells, or PBMCs; the material itself was cDNA or gDNA.

Original data processing: Estimates of nucleated cell counts were drawn from the amplification of reference gene primers. Using immunoSEQ multiplex PCR, the repertoire was profiled, and TCRdb retains in-frame clones only, with some absent. The V and J calls and clone size come from that table; D and trimming were worked out from the DNA. The sample has about 280,000 clones; around 89% are singletons. This clone occurred a few times. The sequenced material came from peripheral blood. The TCR originated in a man aged 40-50 years with acute or convalescent COVID-19.

The CDR3 spells CASSSQGSAGELFF. Written as DNA, the CDR3 is TGTGCCAGCAGCTCACAGGGTTCCGCCGGGGAGCTGTTTTTT. This chain joins TRBV5-4 and TRBJ2-2; possibly TRBD1 for D (6 bases). This CDR3 comprises 14 residues. CDR1 and CDR2 from the germline V gene are SGHNT and YYREEE (reference sequence). Trimming removed 3 bases from V and 6 bases from J, with 12 bases in between.